A selection of T cell receptor beta chains follows, all from one sample in a study of human T cells and chemical hapten exposure. TCRdb re-derived calls from the RACE reads in MiXCR, one entry per CDR3 protein. The table lists about 30,000 distinct CDR3 sequences, over 4.5% of them singletons, with 5.6% in the top ten. The sample was whole blood, taken in connection with sensitization to the hapten diphenylcyclopropenone (DPC). The receptors originated from a young man with alopecia areata. Some clones in this sample may be carry-over from other donors' samples. Both conserved end residues are trimmed from each CDR3. Size is stated as once, few, many, or a class for an expanded clone.

j_call	clone_size	v_call	cdr3_aa
TRBJ2-1	many	TRBV4-3	ASSHPSGVTYNEQF
TRBJ1-1	many	TRBV4-2	ASSQVGPGGTGNTEAF
TRBJ2-1	once	TRBV20-1	SARVWDEQF
TRBJ2-2	many	TRBV7-8	ASRAAGNTGELF
TRBJ2-7	many	TRBV7-9	ASSPRNPNYEQY
TRBJ1-2	many	TRBV3-1	ASSQGTPRGKGIDYGYT
TRBJ1-5	few	TRBV19	ASRRQMDQPQH
TRBJ2-5	many	TRBV30	AWSSTGTGQKTQY
TRBJ2-7	many	TRBV20-1	SARVPGQSYEQY
TRBJ2-2	many	TRBV6-5	ASSPANTGELF
TRBJ1-2	many	TRBV20-1	SAQAGYGYT
TRBJ2-5	many	TRBV7-8	ASSTTGGETQY
TRBJ2-3	many	TRBV4-3	ASSHGSVGDTQY
TRBJ1-5	many	TRBV27	ASSLLAQGGDQPQH
TRBJ2-5	many	TRBV29-1	SVVTGGIQETQY
TRBJ2-3	many	TRBV18	ASSLYTDRADTQY
TRBJ1-1	many	TRBV6-6	ASNWGSEAF
TRBJ1-5	many	TRBV6-1	ASQLAASNQPQH
TRBJ2-7	many	TRBV7-3	ASSPRTLKGYEQY
TRBJ2-5	many	TRBV5-1	ASSLGGLEEETQY
TRBJ1-1	many	TRBV30	AWSRGFEAF
TRBJ1-5	many	TRBV4-2	ASGEDRGRGGNQPQH
TRBJ2-7	many	TRBV6-5	ASSYGASGSYEQY
TRBJ1-3	few	TRBV20-1	SVYRGSGNTIY
TRBJ1-1	many	TRBV29-1	SVYRGPTEAF
TRBJ2-3	many	TRBV6-5	ASSLGQGSTDTQY
TRBJ2-7	few	TRBV7-2	ASSLEAGGYEQY
TRBJ1-5	many	TRBV15	ATSRAGPQPQH
TRBJ1-1	many	TRBV4-3	ASSPDRDTEAF